This T cell receptor beta chain was identified in a study of T cell changes during pregnancy in multiple sclerosis. The CDR3 runs 15 residues. Trimming pared 0 bases from V and 5 bases from J, leaving 12 bases between. Germline-derived CDR1 and CDR2 are SGDLS and YYNGEE. The repertoire was sequenced with immunoSEQ multiplex PCR; TCRdb's copy has only in-frame clones and lacks some. The data contain around 45,000 clones, roughly nine tenths of them singletons. The gene calls are TRBV9 and TRBJ1-5; unclear D gene. This TCR was recovered from a female donor with multiple sclerosis, enrolled in a pregnancy study. The sample consisted of CD8+ T cells from peripheral blood mononuclear cells, taken in the second trimester of pregnancy. CDR3 in amino acids: CASSVGAQRDQPQHF. CDR3 in DNA: TGTGCCAGCAGCGTAGGGGCCCAGCGGGATCAGCCCCAGCATTTT. The variable domain in full, with the rest retrieved from reference TRBV9 and TRBJ1-5, is DSGVTQTPKHLITATGQRVTLRCSPRSGDLSVYWYQQSLDQGLQFLIQYYNGEERAKGNILERFSAQQFPDLHSELNLSSLELGDSALYFCASSVGAQRDQPQHFGDGTRLSIL.